This entry lists 23 T cell receptor beta chains sequenced from one sample in a study of shared clonotypes between healthy human individuals. Assay used: immunoSEQ multiplex PCR; TCRdb lists only in-frame clones, some missing. This table has 2 million to 2.5 million clones, approximately 94% appearing once. The sample taken for sequencing was naive CD4+ T cells sorted from blood. The sample's subset: CD45RA+ positively selected. These receptors all come from a man aged 18 to 30 in good health.

The V call is TRBV18, the J call TRBJ1-2; D unresolved. The V end lost 2 bases, the J end lost 4 bases, and 11 bases lay between the germline ends. Germline values: CDR1 KGHSH, CDR2 LQKENI. This CDR3 region has 14 residues. The CDR3 coding sequence is TGTGCCAGCTCACCAATCCCAGCCGGCTATGGCTACACCTTC. This codes for CASSPIPAGYGYTF. The variable domain in full, completed from reference TRBV18 and TRBJ1-2, reads NAGVMQNPRHLVRRRGQEARLRCSPMKGHSHVYWYRQLPEEGLKFMVYLQKENIIDESGMPKERFSAEFPKEGPSILRIQQVVRGDSAAYFCASSPIPAGYGYTFGSGTRLTVV.

V and J are TRBV28 and TRBJ1-1, with D perhaps matching TRBD1 (5 bases). This CDR3 contains 15 residues. V lost 9 bases to trimming and J lost 0 bases, with 17 bases between them. In germline, CDR1 is MDHEN, CDR2 SYDVKM. The CDR3 nucleotides read TGTGCCAGTCCACCACGGGACGGTGTGAACACTGAAGCTTTCTTT. Translating it yields CASPPRDGVNTEAFF.

This clone is a singleton in its sample. In DNA, the CDR3 is TGTGCCAGCAGCTTAAGCCTAGCGGCACTCAACTACGAGCAGTACTTC. Residues: CASSLSLAALNYEQYF. The chain combines TRBV7-2 with TRBJ2-7, with 7 bases that match TRBD2. The CDR3 extends over 16 amino acids. Germline assignment: CDR1 SGHTA and CDR2 FQGNSA. V lost 2 bases and J lost 3; bases outside the gene matches: 10.

This chain joins TRBV9 and TRBJ2-7; 8 bases are shared with TRBD1. The V segment lost 3 bases and the J segment 3 bases; nucleotides outside the gene matches: 5. Germline CDR1 and CDR2: SGDLS and YYNGEE. There are 14 residues in the CDR3. The CDR3 reads CASSASGTGYEQYF. CDR3 nucleotides: TGTGCCAGCAGCGCTTCCGGGACAGGCTACGAGCAGTACTTC.

The V call is TRBV10-3, the J call TRBJ1-1; D is unresolved. The CDR3 is 13 residues long. Germline V gives CDR1 ENHRY, CDR2 SYGVKD. With 6 bases removed from V and 1 base from J, the gap between germline ends came to 9 bases. In DNA, the CDR3 is TGTGCCATCAGGGACGGAAGGAACACTGAAGCTTTCTTT. Its protein product is CAIRDGRNTEAFF.

The chain has TRBV10-2 and TRBJ2-3; 11 bases map to TRBD2. The CDR3 runs 14 residues. The ends lost 4 bases at V and 6 bases at J; junction bases unmatched: 3. Germline V gene sequence: CDR1 WSHSY, CDR2 SAAADI. For the CDR3, the DNA is TGCGCCAGCAGTGTAGCGGGAGGGTCTGATACGCAGTATTTT. Translating gives CASSVAGGSDTQYF.

Turning to this clone: This specimen includes other DNA sequences encoding the same CDR3. J is TRBJ2-7 and V is TRBV18; D unclear. The CDR3 runs 13 residues. Trimming pared 1 base from V and 2 bases from J, leaving 6 bases between. Germline V CDR1 and CDR2: KGHSH, LQKENI. CDR3 region: CASSPRLAYEQYF. DNA for the CDR3: TGTGCCAGCTCACCACGCCTGGCCTACGAGCAGTACTTC.

A remark on this clone: Other nucleotide sequences in the sample specify the same CDR3. The V gene is TRBV20-1, the J gene TRBJ2-7; unclear D gene. In germline, CDR1 is DFQATT, CDR2 SNEGSKA (reference sequence). The V gene lost 2 bases and the J gene lost 1 base, with 3 bases spanning the gap. The CDR3 extends over 11 amino acids. CDR3 region: CSARLSYEQYF. CDR3 in DNA: TGCAGTGCTAGATTATCCTACGAGCAGTACTTC.

The gene calls are TRBV6-1 and TRBJ1-2; D perhaps matches TRBD1 (5 bases). Between the trimmed V and J ends, which lost 3 bases and 4 bases, there was a span of 15 bases. The CDR3 consists of 15 residues. The germline gives CDR1 MNHNS, CDR2 SASEGT. The DNA of the CDR3 is TGTGCCAGCAGTGACCCCGGGCAGGGAAGCTATGGCTACACCTTC. Translating it yields CASSDPGQGSYGYTF.

V gene TRBV10-3 combines with J gene TRBJ1-3; 8 positions agree with TRBD1. The CDR3 contains 17 residues. The germline V gene encodes CDR1 ENHRY and CDR2 SYGVKD. V lost 1 base, J lost 5 bases, and 10 bases stayed unmatched. The CDR3 DNA reads TGTGCCATCAGTGAGTTTTCCGGGACAGGTGGCCGAAACACCATATATTTT. It specifies CAISEFSGTGGRNTIYF.

The rearrangement links TRBV2 to TRBJ2-5; 7 positions agree with TRBD1. The germline V gene encodes CDR1 SNHLY and CDR2 FYNNEI. J lost 4 bases, V lost 4 bases, and 9 bases had no gene match. The CDR3 is 15 residues long. The CDR3 region is CASSGQGLGVETQYF. The CDR3 DNA sequence: TGTGCCAGCAGTGGACAGGGCTTGGGGGTAGAGACCCAGTACTTC. The complete variable domain, with remaining parts taken from reference TRBV2 and TRBJ2-5, reads EPEVTQTPSHQVTQMGQEVILRCVPISNHLYFYWYRQILGQKVEFLVSFYNNEISEKSEIFDDQFSVERPDGSNFTLKIRSTKLEDSAMYFCASSGQGLGVETQYFGPGTRLLVL.

About this clone itself: Other nucleotide sequences in the sample specify the same CDR3. This chain uses TRBV2 with TRBJ1-1; 8 bases align to TRBD1. The junction had 1 base not matched to a gene; V was cut back by 5 bases and J by 5 bases. CDR1 is SNHLY and CDR2 is FYNNEI in the germline V gene. This CDR3 comprises 12 residues. This CDR3 is CASSNRGTEAFF. CDR3 sequence (DNA): TGTGCCAGCAGTAACAGGGGGACTGAAGCTTTCTTT.

The V and J genes are TRBV5-4 and TRBJ2-7; 10 bases agree with TRBD1. The CDR3 spans 15 residues. The germline V gene encodes CDR1 SGHNT and CDR2 YYREEE (reference sequence). V trimming: 4 bases; J trimming: 2 bases; junction bases outside the gene matches: 6. The CDR3 bases are TGTGCCAGCAGCGCCCCGGGACAGGGGACCTACGAGCAGTACTTC. This codes for CASSAPGQGTYEQYF.

This clone was counted between two and nine times. The CDR3 DNA reads as TGTGCCTGGAGTGTACGGCAGATTAACACCGGGGAGCTGTTTTTT. It encodes CAWSVRQINTGELFF. This chain connects TRBV30 to TRBJ2-2; D is uncertain. V was shortened by 0 bases and J by 2 bases, with 10 bases between the two germline ends. The germline CDR1 and CDR2 sequences are GTSNPN and SVGIG (reference sequence). The CDR3 extends over 15 amino acids. The variable domain in full, with the rest retrieved from reference TRBV30 and TRBJ2-2, is SQTIHQWPATLVQPVGSPLSLECTVEGTSNPNLYWYRQAAGRGLQLLFYSVGIGQISSEVPQNLSASRPQDRQFILSSKKLLLSDSGFYLCAWSVRQINTGELFFGEGSRLTVL.

J is TRBJ2-1 and V is TRBV29-1, with D tentatively TRBD2 (6 bases). The germline V gene has CDR1 SQVTM and CDR2 ANQGSEA. The CDR3 covers 15 residues. V lost 7 bases, J lost 4 bases, and 20 bases lay in between. The CDR3 coding sequence is TGCAGCGGCCGAACCGGGACTGACTATTACAATGAGCAGTTCTTC. Translating it yields CSGRTGTDYYNEQFF.

The chain has TRBV30 and TRBJ2-5; no clear D gene. Germline CDR1 is GTSNPN and CDR2 is SVGIG (reference sequence). Trimming removed 3 bases at V and 1 base at J, with 9 bases between. This CDR3 is 13 amino acids long. CDR3: CAWRKGTQETQYF. In DNA, the CDR3 is TGTGCCTGGAGAAAGGGCACCCAAGAGACCCAGTACTTC.

J is TRBJ2-7 and V is TRBV4-1; weak D call: TRBD2 (6 bases). Germline-derived CDR1 and CDR2 are MGHRA and YSYEKL. This CDR3 has 14 residues. V lost 3 bases, J lost 2 bases, and 11 bases lay in between. The DNA for the CDR3 is TGCGCCAGCAGCCATGGGGACTCAGCCTACGAGCAGTACTTC. Translated, it gives CASSHGDSAYEQYF.

This chain's CDR3 is CASSERERYTEAFF. The CDR3 DNA is TGTGCCAGCAGTGAGAGGGAAAGGTACACTGAAGCTTTCTTT. This chain connects TRBV2 to TRBJ1-1; D is ambiguous. The CDR3 has 14 amino acids. Trimming stripped 3 bases from V and 3 bases from J, with 11 bases between. CDR1 and CDR2 from the germline V gene are SNHLY and FYNNEI.

This clone was recorded once. This chain uses TRBV18 with TRBJ1-3, with D possibly TRBD1 on 5 matching bases. The V gene's germline CDR1 is KGHSH and CDR2 LQKENI. V was clipped by 0 bases and J by 2 bases, with 11 bases between them. The CDR3 runs 16 residues. CDR3 in DNA: TGTGCCAGCTCACCACCCGCAGGGTCAACTGGAAACACCATATATTTT. Protein: CASSPPAGSTGNTIYF.

This chain links TRBV5-1 with TRBJ2-7, with D perhaps TRBD2 (5 bases). Germline V CDR1 and CDR2: SGHRS, YFSETQ. This CDR3 contains 15 residues. Trimming cost V 4 bases and J 0 bases, with 14 bases left between them. The DNA for the CDR3 is TGCGCCAGCAGCCCATCGGTCGGACTCTCCTACGAGCAGTACTTC. Translated: CASSPSVGLSYEQYF. The complete variable domain, with remaining parts taken from reference TRBV5-1 and TRBJ2-7, reads KAGVTQTPRYLIKTRGQQVTLSCSPISGHRSVSWYQQTPGQGLQFLFEYFSETQRNKGNFPGRFSGRQFSNSRSEMNVSTLELGDSALYLCASSPSVGLSYEQYFGPGTRLTVT.

This chain uses TRBV7-9 with TRBJ2-5, with unresolved D. CDR1 and CDR2 from the germline V gene are SEHNR and FQNEAQ (reference sequence). Trimming took off 6 bases at V and 4 bases at J, with 12 bases between the two ends. There are 13 residues in the CDR3. CDR3 region: CASSQTPGETQYF. The CDR3 bases are TGTGCCAGCAGTCAAACCCCCGGAGAGACCCAGTACTTC.

The CDR3 is CASSLAPTGDPYEQYF. In nucleotides, the CDR3 is TGCGCCAGCAGCTTGGCCCCGACAGGGGACCCCTACGAGCAGTACTTC. This chain uses TRBV5-1 with TRBJ2-7, with TRBD1 matching 8 bases. The germline V gene has CDR1 SGHRS and CDR2 YFSETQ. V lost 0 bases to trimming and J lost 2 bases; unmatched junction nucleotides: 7. The CDR3 covers 16 residues.

V usage is TRBV6-5 and J usage is TRBJ1-4; D not resolved. The CDR3 has 13 residues. Germline V CDR1 and CDR2: MNHEY, SVGAGI. Trimming left V 3 bases short and J 6 bases short, with 8 bases between. The CDR3 protein is CASSYSLDEKLFF. The CDR3 nucleotides read TGTGCCAGCAGTTATTCTTTGGATGAAAAACTGTTTTTT.